Listed below are T cell receptor beta chains from one sample, sequenced in a study of T cells after yellow fever vaccination. MiXCR was run by TCRdb on the 5' RACE reads, yielding one entry per CDR3 protein. The sample lists under 550,000 distinct CDR3 sequences, just over 20% seen once, with around 17% in the top ten. Material: PBMCs, obtained approximately 22 days after the first yellow fever vaccination. These receptors came from a man between 18 and 35 years old who received the YFV17D yellow fever vaccine. Both conserved end residues are part of each CDR3. The order of the fields is J gene, V gene, CDR3 protein.

J gene: TRBJ2-2; V gene: TRBV12-3/TRBV12-4; CDR3 protein: CASSPGGFTGELFF
J gene: TRBJ2-7; V gene: TRBV4-3; CDR3 protein: CASSQRGTDAYEQYF
J gene: TRBJ2-7; V gene: TRBV12-3/TRBV12-4; CDR3 protein: CASSLGPGGSGEQYF
J gene: TRBJ1-4; V gene: TRBV20-1; CDR3 protein: CSAPEFRDREKLFF
J gene: TRBJ2-5; V gene: TRBV7-8; CDR3 protein: CASSLGQRTQYF
J gene: TRBJ2-1; V gene: TRBV5-1; CDR3 protein: CASSWGGNEQFF
J gene: TRBJ1-1; V gene: TRBV12-3/TRBV12-4; CDR3 protein: CASSPHPSTVNTEAFF
J gene: TRBJ2-5; V gene: TRBV6-5; CDR3 protein: CASSRGGPQETQYF
J gene: TRBJ2-7; V gene: TRBV7-3; CDR3 protein: CASSPGGHEQYF
J gene: TRBJ2-7; V gene: TRBV10-3; CDR3 protein: CAIAPSSGTYEQYF
J gene: TRBJ1-3; V gene: TRBV6-5; CDR3 protein: CASSYVGAGENTIYF
J gene: TRBJ2-5; V gene: TRBV2; CDR3 protein: CASSDVGRETQYF
J gene: TRBJ1-1; V gene: TRBV20-1; CDR3 protein: CSARVEGYTEAFF
J gene: TRBJ1-4; V gene: TRBV7-2; CDR3 protein: CASSWGTGTNEKLFF
J gene: TRBJ1-1; V gene: TRBV29-1; CDR3 protein: CSVRTGDTEAFF
J gene: TRBJ2-4; V gene: TRBV18; CDR3 protein: CASSSQGLYDIQYF
J gene: TRBJ1-1; V gene: TRBV7-9; CDR3 protein: CASSPQEGRMNTEAFF
J gene: TRBJ1-1; V gene: TRBV7-2; CDR3 protein: CASTMTRTGTIYTEAFF
J gene: TRBJ2-2; V gene: TRBV11-3; CDR3 protein: CASSSEVGGELFF
J gene: TRBJ2-1; V gene: TRBV15; CDR3 protein: CATSLKGNEQFF
J gene: TRBJ2-1; V gene: TRBV14; CDR3 protein: CASSPHVGQSTYNEQFF
J gene: TRBJ2-3; V gene: TRBV7-9; CDR3 protein: CASAADTQYF
J gene: TRBJ2-5; V gene: TRBV5-4; CDR3 protein: CASSLPGQGVGETQYF
J gene: TRBJ1-2; V gene: TRBV7-2; CDR3 protein: CASSLAGGGAYGYTF
J gene: TRBJ2-3; V gene: TRBV20-1; CDR3 protein: CSGVGRGDVTDTQYF
J gene: TRBJ2-2; V gene: TRBV4-2; CDR3 protein: CASSQDEGGTGELFF
J gene: TRBJ2-5; V gene: TRBV4-1; CDR3 protein: CASSERGQIETQYF
J gene: TRBJ2-1; V gene: TRBV20-1; CDR3 protein: CSARDPQGAEFEQFF
J gene: TRBJ1-2; V gene: TRBV3-1; CDR3 protein: CASSFSLGSGSGYTF
J gene: TRBJ2-5; V gene: TRBV7-2; CDR3 protein: CASSRANSQETQYF
J gene: TRBJ2-1; V gene: TRBV5-1; CDR3 protein: CASSLRGQGNEQFF
J gene: TRBJ2-2; V gene: TRBV11-2; CDR3 protein: CASRPGQGTGELFF
J gene: TRBJ2-7; V gene: TRBV20-1; CDR3 protein: CSARDSLSYEQYF
J gene: TRBJ1-1; V gene: TRBV2; CDR3 protein: CASIKGGGRTEAFF
J gene: TRBJ2-7; V gene: TRBV10-3; CDR3 protein: CATGQGSYEQYF
J gene: TRBJ1-5; V gene: TRBV4-3; CDR3 protein: CASSQDPGTGVGWPQSRQHF
J gene: TRBJ1-6; V gene: TRBV4-1; CDR3 protein: CASSQWAGGFDSYNSPLHF
J gene: TRBJ2-5; V gene: TRBV19; CDR3 protein: CAAGDWGAAETQYF
J gene: TRBJ1-2; V gene: TRBV11-2; CDR3 protein: CASRQGGFRSYNNYGYTF
J gene: TRBJ1-6; V gene: TRBV12-3/TRBV12-4; CDR3 protein: CASTKREGHSPLHF
J gene: TRBJ1-2; V gene: TRBV7-2; CDR3 protein: CASSPRGLDGYTF
J gene: TRBJ1-5; V gene: TRBV20-1; CDR3 protein: CSARVLAGGGANQPQHF
J gene: TRBJ2-3; V gene: TRBV29-1; CDR3 protein: CSVSRGRISSTDTQYF
J gene: TRBJ2-3; V gene: TRBV6-1; CDR3 protein: CASSEAWYITDTQYF
J gene: TRBJ1-6; V gene: TRBV5-1; CDR3 protein: CASSPQGQDSPLHF